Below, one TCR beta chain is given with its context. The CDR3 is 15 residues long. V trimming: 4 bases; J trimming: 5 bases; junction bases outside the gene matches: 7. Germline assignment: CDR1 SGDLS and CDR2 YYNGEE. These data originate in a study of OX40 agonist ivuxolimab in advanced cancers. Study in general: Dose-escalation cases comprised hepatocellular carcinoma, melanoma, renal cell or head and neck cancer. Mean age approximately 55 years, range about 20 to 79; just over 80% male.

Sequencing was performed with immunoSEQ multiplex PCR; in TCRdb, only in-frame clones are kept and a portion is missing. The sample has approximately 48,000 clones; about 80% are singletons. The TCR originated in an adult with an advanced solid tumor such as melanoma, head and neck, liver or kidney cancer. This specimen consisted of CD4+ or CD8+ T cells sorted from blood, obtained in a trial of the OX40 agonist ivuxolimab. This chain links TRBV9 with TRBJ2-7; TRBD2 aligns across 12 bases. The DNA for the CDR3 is TGTGCCAGCAGCCCCCGACTAGCGGGAGATAACGAGCAGTACTTC. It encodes CASSPRLAGDNEQYF.